This T cell receptor beta chain stems from a study of neurological immune-mediated disorders. The authors produced cDNA by 5'RACE using 10-nucleotide random UMIs. TCRdb independently ran MiXCR on the 5' RACE reads; one entry per CDR3 protein. In the table there are roughly 65,000 distinct CDR3 sequences, 3.5% to 5% of which are singletons. This clonotype occurred many times. The germline V and J ends were trimmed by 5 bases and 1 base, with 14 bases remaining between them. The CDR3 sequence is 15 residues long. Looked up from germline, CDR1 is SEHNR and CDR2 is FQNEAQ (reference sequence). Material for sequencing was PBMCs. The chain couples TRBV7-9 to TRBJ1-1; TRBD1 is a possible D gene (5 bases). The source of this sequence is a man in his fifties with multiple sclerosis. This chain's CDR3 is CASSGDGLANTEAFF. In DNA form, the CDR3 reads TGTGCCAGCAGCGGGGACGGCTTGGCGAACACTGAAGCTTTCTTT.